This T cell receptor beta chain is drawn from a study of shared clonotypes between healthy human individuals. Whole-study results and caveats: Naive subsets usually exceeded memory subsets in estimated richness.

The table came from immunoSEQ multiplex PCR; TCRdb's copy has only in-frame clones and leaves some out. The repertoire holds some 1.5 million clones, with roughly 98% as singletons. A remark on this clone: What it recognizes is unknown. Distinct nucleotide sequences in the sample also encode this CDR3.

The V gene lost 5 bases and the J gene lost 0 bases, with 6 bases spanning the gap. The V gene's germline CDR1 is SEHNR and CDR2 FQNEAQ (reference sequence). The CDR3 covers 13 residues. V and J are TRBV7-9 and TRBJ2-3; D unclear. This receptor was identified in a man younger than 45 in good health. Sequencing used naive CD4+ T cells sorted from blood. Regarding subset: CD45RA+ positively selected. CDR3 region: CASSLGSTDTQYF. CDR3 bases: TGTGCCAGCAGCCTGGGGAGCACAGATACGCAGTATTTT.